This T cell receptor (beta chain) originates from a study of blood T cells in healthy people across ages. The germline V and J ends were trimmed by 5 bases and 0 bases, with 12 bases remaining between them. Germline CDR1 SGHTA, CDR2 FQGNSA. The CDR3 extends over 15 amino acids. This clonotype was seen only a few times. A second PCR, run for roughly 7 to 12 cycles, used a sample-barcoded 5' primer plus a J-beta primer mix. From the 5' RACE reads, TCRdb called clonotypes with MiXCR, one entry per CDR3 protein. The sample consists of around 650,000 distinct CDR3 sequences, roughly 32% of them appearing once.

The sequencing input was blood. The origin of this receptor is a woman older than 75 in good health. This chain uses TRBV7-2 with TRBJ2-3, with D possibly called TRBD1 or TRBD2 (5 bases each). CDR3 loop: CASSPRGRSTDTQYF. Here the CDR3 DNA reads TGTGCCAGCAGCCCCCGGGGCCGTAGCACAGATACGCAGTATTTT.